This T cell receptor beta chain is from a study of cytomegalovirus exposure and HLA in healthy donors (TCRdb year 2017). Concerning the study at large: An earlier analysis of several hundred of the donors reported 250 to 350 Gb of sequence data and some 120 million unique TCR beta sequences from some 180 million T cells. Among around 400 genotyped donors of the cohort, an average of about 220,000 unique TCR beta nucleotide sequences was sequenced per donor, of which about 20% were non-productive. The study aimed to test whether signatures of past pathogen exposure could be identified by cataloging public T cell receptors. To decide whether each TCR beta V gene segment behaved as functional or pseudogenic, an earlier analysis of nearly 600 of the donors relied on high-throughput TCR beta sequencing. Alongside the repertoire data, information on donor age, sex, ethnicity and CMV serostatus was compiled. To study patterns of TCR occurrence, a later analysis re-analyzed previously published TCR beta repertoires from 666 donors and added high-resolution HLA genotyping. A later genetic analysis used genome-wide SNP genotypes for about three fifths of the roughly 700 donors, treating that subset as a discovery cohort. Four to six DR-DQ haplotypes were handled as single units for association and clustering because linkage in the cohort was strong. Rather than drawing on any new phenotypic data, the later analysis identified candidate immune exposures from TCR beta sequences and the way those sequences occurred across donors. High-throughput TCR immunosequencing, statistical association of individual TCRs with disease status, and machine learning were combined to predict cytomegalovirus infection status. The number of donors typed differed by locus, with roughly 629-640 for A, B, C, DRB1 and DQB1, 522 for DQA1, 606 for DPA1, and 450 to 480 for DPB1. Of the roughly 390 genotyped donors, 81% were placed in the genetic ancestry cluster associated with self-reported Caucasian donors. Along with the roughly 610-subject first cohort, a separate validation cohort of 120 different subjects was used. HLA typing covered class I and class II loci at four-digit resolution. All discovery cohort repertoires had been generated on a single sequencing platform. An early release covering roughly 580 HLA-typed donors comprised approximately 290 gigabases of sequencing data and 65 million to 100 million unique TCR sequences. Using immunosequencing, the study profiled T cell repertoires from 666 subjects and related those repertoires to cytomegalovirus serostatus. General study outcomes and caveats: The only immune exposure information available for the cohort was CMV serostatus. In the study, about 150 TCR beta chains were listed as associated with cytomegalovirus. While some public TCRs were present in many individuals, most TCR sequences turned up only very rarely across donors. At a false discovery rate of 0.05, a later analysis linked 16,000 or so TCR beta sequences to specific HLA alleles. The classifier was reported to diagnose cytomegalovirus status with high specificity and sensitivity in both the original and validation cohorts. According to a later analysis, parvovirus B19, influenza, CMV and Epstein-Barr virus appeared linked to several top co-occurrence clusters. According to the authors, the approach could potentially be generalized to other disease states and immunological phenotypes. A further reported finding was that TCR beta sequences accurately predicted the HLA-A and HLA-B alleles for most subjects in the first cohort. Linkage disequilibrium might explain the correlated functional status among segregating V segments, but an unknown experimental factor could not be ruled out. According to a later analysis, most CMV-associated TCR beta chains appeared to be HLA-restricted, and the HLA associations seemed to be driven largely by CMV exposure. In this cohort, only TCR beta chains were sequenced, and detectable features were limited by the absence of alpha or paired-chain data. A later genetic analysis reported fewer N-insertions in productive TCRs among donors in an Asian-associated ancestry cluster than the roughly 650-donor mean. The sequencing pipeline was judged likely to have produced a cluster of highly shared sequence variants as a technical artifact. Because the 87-base-pair reads could not distinguish some IMGT-functional V segments, including TRBV6-2 and TRBV6-3, those segments were excluded. In an earlier analysis of some 500 of the donors, most TCR beta V segments appeared in productive rearrangements about 87% or about 30% of the time, broadly matching IMGT annotations. In a later analysis, the rate of TCR association differed among HLA loci, with DRB1 alleles having the most associated TCRs and HLA-C alleles having the fewest. Because HLA typing was unavailable for some donors at each locus, only the typed subset was used in association tests. In a later analysis, HLA-associated TCR beta chains were found to be more clonally expanded and to have lower generation probabilities than equally common non-associated chains. Fewer than 20 rarely observed V segments, including chromosome 9 orphons, were excluded from the earlier analysis of approximately 500 of the donors because counts were too low. V-gene and J-gene trimming of TCR beta chains was associated with a missense DCLRE1C variant in a later genetic analysis, and the association was replicated in an independent cohort. When HLA alleles, especially DR and DQ, strongly co-occurred, TCR associations were difficult to assign to individual alleles. A few of the identified cytomegalovirus-associated TCR beta chains were confirmed in vitro to be specific for cytomegalovirus antigens. Sequencing depth was assumed to be roughly uniform across donors in the presence/absence analyses, though that assumption may not hold.

The cohort was made up of 650 to 700 healthy bone marrow donors. Cohort members were all nominally healthy when sampled, although unrecorded immune exposures were likely present. The donor was CMV seronegative and belonged to the group of under 400 seronegative cohort members. Each donor provided a peripheral blood sample, and peripheral blood mononuclear cells were used for TCR beta sequencing. Genomic DNA was extracted from the blood cell samples with the Qiagen DNeasy Blood Extraction Kit. Libraries were built with the immunoSEQ multiplex PCR assay. For the multiplex PCR, a mixture combining 60 forward primers for TCR Vbeta segments and 13 reverse primers for TCR Jbeta segments was used. A multiplex PCR assay on genomic DNA amplified the CDR3 region of rearranged TCR beta genes. The amplified TCR beta libraries were sequenced on the Illumina HiSeq System as 87-base-pair reads. Per the authors' processing: In a later analysis, 77 million or so unique TCR beta chains were counted across the roughly 700 repertoires, and approximately 11 million of these chains were shared by at least two donors. Raw reads were error-corrected and collapsed into unique sequences by a nearest-neighbor algorithm in which closely related sequences were merged to remove PCR and sequencing errors. V, D and J gene segments were assigned by aligning CDR3 sequences to IMGT reference sequences. For a sequence to be retained, at least a six-nucleotide match to both a V gene segment and a J gene segment was required. Rearrangements were called productive when the CDR3 lacked stop codons and stayed in frame with V and J; all others were non-productive. CDR3 was defined according to IMGT convention as the region running from the second conserved V-encoded cysteine to the conserved J-encoded phenylalanine. Sequences without an unambiguous match to a single V gene segment were excluded from the earlier analysis of about 640 of the donors. An earlier analysis of a few hundred of the donors called V segments functional above 56.7% productive rearrangements and segregating when the between-donor standard deviation exceeded 5%. A statistical classification framework was developed to diagnose cytomegalovirus status using the catalog of TCR beta chain sequences. In a later analysis, TCR nucleotide sequences were compared against IMGT/GENE-DB human TR gene sequences so that V and J genes could be assigned. The TCRdist pipeline was used in a later analysis to assign CDR3 sequences and most-parsimonious VDJ recombination scenarios. In a later analysis, each TCR beta chain was defined by its CDR3 amino acid sequence together with its V-gene family, and reads lacking a unique V-gene family were excluded. As a way to deal with suspected cross-contamination and a sequencing artifact, a later analysis dropped nearly 600 nucleotide sequences that were highly shared and had low generation probability. In a later analysis, a clonal expansion index was calculated for each public chain from normalized within-repertoire ranks of inferred template counts. Generation probabilities in a later analysis came from a VDJ recombination model fitted to out-of-frame rearrangements, and those results were checked against IGoR. Hypergeometric tests were used in a later analysis to score TCR-TCR, TCR-HLA and TCR-CMV co-occurrence, with a repertoire-size bias correction applied to the TCR pairs. False discovery rates were estimated in a later analysis by permuting HLA or CMV assignments 20 times. In a later analysis, co-occurring TCRs were grouped using DBSCAN, with TCRdist sequence similarity added in when clustering inside HLA-allele-positive subsets. For co-occurrence clustering, repertoires with fewer than 30,000 or more than 120,000 public chains were excluded, along with five repertoires with anomalous nucleotide sharing. This immuneACCESS table, as held by TCRdb, lists in-frame sequences with V and J called but not all clones. Of the missing ones, under half trace to an unresolved V gene in checked studies; the others have no known cause. That table gives V, J and clone size, and the DNA gave D and trimming. This sample is represented by 200,000 to 250,000 clones; around four fifths of them were singletons. The ten biggest clones cover approximately 0.62% of the sample.

Trimming accounts for 3 bases at V and 3 bases at J, while the number of junction bases matched to no gene is 5. Reading from cysteine to phenylalanine, the CDR3 counts 17 amino acids. The DNA shown is the 51-base CDR3, in frame from base 1. According to the germline V gene, CDR1 reads KGHSH and CDR2 reads LQKENI. This clone was observed a handful of times. What this receptor recognizes is not known. No much larger clone exists at a distance of one base, and base qualities are not known. The rearrangement combines TRBV18 with TRBJ2-6; 10 junctional bases match TRBD1. The specimen was PBMCs. The TCR was taken from a woman in her thirties or forties in good health and CMV-seronegative. DNA sequence: TGTGCCAGCTCACCCTGGACAGGGGGTAGTGGGGCCAACGTCCTGACTTTC. This sequence encodes CASSPWTGGSGANVLTF. Beyond the CDR3, the reference TRBV18 and TRBJ2-6 genes provide the residues; the full variable domain reads: NAGVMQNPRHLVRRRGQEARLRCSPMKGHSHVYWYRQLPEEGLKFMVYLQKENIIDESGMPKERFSAEFPKEGPSILRIQQVVRGDSAAYFCASSPWTGGSGANVLTFGAGSRLTVL.